The TCR beta chain under discussion was sequenced for a study of blood T cells in healthy people across ages. Study observations and caveats: Roughly linear age-related decline in beta diversity appeared, significant by age around 38.

PCR was performed a second time for about 7 to 12 cycles using a sample-barcoded 5' primer and a J-beta primer mix. Via MiXCR, TCRdb re-called the 5' RACE reads, giving one row per CDR3 protein. Of 550,000 to 700,000 distinct CDR3 sequences listed, 25% to 30% are singletons. The CDR3 runs 13 residues. The germline V and J ends were trimmed by 3 bases and 4 bases, with 6 bases remaining between them. To note about this clonotype: Its cognate antigen is unknown.

Source material: blood. The clonotype was recovered from a woman between 70 and 85 years old in good health. This rearrangement joins TRBV12-3 or TRBV12-4 to TRBJ1-4; no clear D gene. For the CDR3, the DNA is TGTGCCAGCAGTTTGGGGATTAATGAAAAACTGTTTTTT. This sequence encodes CASSLGINEKLFF.